The entry that follows covers one T cell receptor (beta chain) sequence. Its antigen is not identified. Trimming removed 4 bases from V and 2 bases from J, with 12 bases in between. Germline V CDR1 and CDR2: MGHRA, YSYEKL. The CDR3 contains 14 residues. These data come from a study of T cell repertoires in cytomegalovirus infection. Study conclusions and caveats: Dominant in the ex vivo response were TCR beta clonotypes restricted by HLA-C and specific for CMV.

From the reads, TCRdb called clonotypes with MiXCR, one entry per CDR3 protein. In the table there are 200,000 or so distinct CDR3 sequences, about 39% of which are singletons. This chain connects TRBV4-1 to TRBJ2-7, with D possibly matching TRBD1 (6 bases). This specimen was CD8+ T cells from cultured PBMCs, taken from culture after CMV antigen stimulation. This TCR derives from a human donor in good health (CMV status not recorded). Some clones in this sample may be carry-over from other donors' samples. In DNA, the CDR3 is TGCGCCAGCAGCCCCGGGGCAGGGGCCTACGAGCAGTACTTC. Translated, it gives CASSPGAGAYEQYF.